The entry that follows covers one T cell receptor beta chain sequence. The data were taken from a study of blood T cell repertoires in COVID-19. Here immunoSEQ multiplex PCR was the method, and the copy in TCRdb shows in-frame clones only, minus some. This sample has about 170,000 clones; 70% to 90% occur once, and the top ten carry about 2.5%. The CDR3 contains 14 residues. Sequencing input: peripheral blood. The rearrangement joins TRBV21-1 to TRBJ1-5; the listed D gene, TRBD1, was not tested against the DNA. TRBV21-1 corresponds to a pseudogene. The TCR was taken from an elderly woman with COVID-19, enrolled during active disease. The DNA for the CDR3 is TGTGCCAGCAGCCCCCGACAGGCCCAATCAGCCCAGCATTTT. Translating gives CASSPRQAQSAQHF.